The 27 T cell receptor beta chains in this list originate from one sample, sequenced in a study of T cell repertoires in cytomegalovirus infection. TCRdb fed the reads into MiXCR, producing one record per CDR3 protein. The table has about 460,000 distinct CDR3 sequences, roughly 12% seen once. Source material: PBMCs. The receptors come from a human donor in good health (CMV status not recorded). Some clones in this sample may be carry-over from other donors' samples.

The chain links TRBV7-9 to TRBJ2-5, with D perhaps TRBD2 (6 bases). The CDR3 extends over 15 amino acids. Between the trimmed V and J ends, which lost 2 bases and 2 bases, there was a span of 12 bases. The V gene's germline CDR1 is SEHNR and CDR2 FQNEAQ (reference sequence). CDR3 protein: CASSLLSGDQETQYF. The CDR3 nucleotides read TGTGCCAGCAGCTTATTGTCGGGGGATCAAGAGACCCAGTACTTC.

Remarks on this clonotype: A read error may be the cause here, since a much bigger clone is one base away. The chain carries TRBV10-3 and TRBJ2-7; 10 nucleotides line up with TRBD1. The germline gives CDR1 ENHRY, CDR2 SYGVKD. The CDR3 is 13 amino acids. CDR3 nucleotide sequence: TGTGCCATCAGGGGACAGGGGACCTACGAGCAGCACTTC. This gives the protein CAIRGQGTYEQHF.

This clonotype was seen more than once but under ten times. CDR3 sequence: CASSTSTVFSGNTIYF. The CDR3 coding sequence is TGTGCCAGTAGTACTTCGACAGTCTTCTCTGGAAACACCATATATTTT. This chain links TRBV19 with TRBJ1-3; tentative D call: TRBD1 (5 bases). The V gene's germline CDR1 is LNHDA and CDR2 SQIVND (reference sequence). Trimming took 4 bases from V and 0 from J, leaving 13 bases between them. CDR3 length equals 16 residues.

The chain joins TRBV28 to TRBJ2-1; D may be TRBD1 (6 bases). CDR3 size: 16 residues. Germline CDR1 is MDHEN and CDR2 is SYDVKM. V lost 4 bases, J lost 4 bases, and 17 bases lay in between. CDR3 coding DNA: TGTGCCAGCAGTTCCGCCCCCGGGACAAAATACAATGAGCAGTTCTTC. Translation: CASSSAPGTKYNEQFF.

The chain uses TRBV20-1 and TRBJ2-3, with no clear D. Trimming cost V 3 bases and J 3 bases, with 10 bases left between them. CDR3 size: 13 residues. Germline V CDR1 and CDR2: DFQATT, SNEGSKA (reference sequence). CDR3 region: CSASRPETDTQYF. The CDR3, as DNA: TGCAGTGCTAGTAGGCCAGAAACAGATACGCAGTATTTT.

This clonotype was observed a handful of times. The chain employs TRBV5-4 and TRBJ2-2; D might be TRBD1 (5 bases). From germline, CDR1 is SGHNT and CDR2 YYREEE (reference sequence). V dropped 5 bases and J dropped 4 bases, with 15 bases sitting between them. The CDR3 runs to 15 residues. The CDR3 DNA reads as TGTGCCAGCAGGTTAACAGGACCATTCACCGGGGAGCTGTTTTTT. This sequence encodes CASRLTGPFTGELFF.

This rearrangement joins TRBV20-1 to TRBJ1-1; 8 bases fit TRBD1. V shed 6 bases, J shed 5 bases, and the junction held 14 bases outside the gene matches. The CDR3 is 15 amino acids. CDR1 is DFQATT, CDR2 SNEGSKA, per germline (reference sequence). The CDR3 loop reads CSAPGQGDVSTEAFF. The CDR3 bases are TGCAGTGCCCCAGGACAGGGTGACGTGTCAACTGAAGCTTTCTTT.

This clonotype appeared many times. J is TRBJ2-1 and V is TRBV5-6; 9 positions match TRBD1. The V gene end was trimmed by 0 bases and the J gene end by 4 bases; junction bases not matched to a gene: 2. This CDR3 is 15 amino acids long. Germline-derived CDR1 and CDR2 are SGHDT and YYEEEE. The CDR3 is CASSLGTGVYNEQFF. The DNA of the CDR3 is TGTGCCAGCAGCTTGGGGACAGGGGTATACAATGAGCAGTTCTTC.

This clonotype has a count of ten or more. J is TRBJ2-3 and V is TRBV10-3; D remains unclear. Looked up from germline, CDR1 is ENHRY and CDR2 is SYGVKD. Trimming stripped 2 bases from V and 6 bases from J, with 18 bases between. The CDR3 is made up of 16 amino acids. The CDR3 sequence: CAISEDPNRSRDTQYF. CDR3 DNA sequence: TGTGCCATCAGTGAGGACCCCAATAGGTCCAGGGATACGCAGTATTTT.

This clonotype was detected many times. The V call is TRBV11-2, the J call TRBJ2-3, with D tentatively TRBD2 (6 bases). V gave up 6 bases and J gave up 11 bases, with 9 bases separating them. The CDR3 runs 10 residues. Germline CDR1 is SGHAT and CDR2 is FQNNGV. The CDR3 coding sequence is TGTGCCAGCAGAGGGGACTTGCAGTATTTT. This encodes CASRGDLQYF.

This clonotype was observed at least ten times. This chain connects TRBV7-9 to TRBJ1-5; D unresolved. Germline values: CDR1 SEHNR, CDR2 FQNEAQ (reference sequence). The CDR3 runs to 16 residues. The V and J ends lost 2 bases and 2 bases respectively, with 13 bases between them. As DNA, the CDR3 is TGTGCCAGCAGCTTATCCGGGGTTGGGCGCAATCAGCCCCAGCATTTT. Translation gives CASSLSGVGRNQPQHF.

This clonotype was found a few times. The chain is built from TRBV4-2 and TRBJ2-7; TRBD1 might be the D (5 bases). This CDR3 has 13 amino acids. Germline V lookup: CDR1 LGHNA, CDR2 YNFKEQ. The germline V and J ends were trimmed by 0 bases and 6 bases, with 9 bases remaining between them. CDR3 region: CASSQDIQGEQYF. In nucleotides, the CDR3 is TGTGCCAGCAGCCAAGACATCCAGGGCGAGCAGTACTTC.

This sequence joins TRBV19 and TRBJ1-2; 9 bases are a match to TRBD1. The V and J ends lost 11 bases and 1 base, in that order; junction bases with no gene match: 8. This CDR3 has 14 amino acids. Germline V gives CDR1 LNHDA, CDR2 SQIVND (reference sequence). The CDR3 DNA sequence: TGTGCCTCGAAAAGGGGACAGGGTAACTATGGCTACACCTTC. It specifies CASKRGQGNYGYTF.

V usage is TRBV20-1 and J usage is TRBJ2-7, with TRBD1 matching 11 bases. The germline V gene encodes CDR1 DFQATT and CDR2 SNEGSKA (reference sequence). Trimming took 6 bases from V and 3 from J; bases not matched to a gene: 7. The CDR3 spans 14 residues. The CDR3 DNA is TGCAGTGCCCCCGGGACAGGGGGAGACTACGAGCAGTACTTC. Protein sequence: CSAPGTGGDYEQYF.

This clonotype was seen ten or more times. CDR3 amino acids: CASSLEAGGGTDTQYF. The CDR3 nucleotides read TGTGCCAGCAGTTTAGAGGCGGGAGGCGGGACAGATACGCAGTATTTT. This sequence joins TRBV28 and TRBJ2-3, with 8 bases fitting TRBD2. CDR3 size: 16 residues. J gave up 3 bases and V 2 bases, and 7 bases lay outside the gene matches. Per germline, CDR1 MDHEN and CDR2 SYDVKM.

This clonotype has at least ten counts. The CDR3 DNA sequence: TGTGCCAGCAGTTACTCTGTCAGTTTCACTGGCTACACCTTC. It is translated as CASSYSVSFTGYTF. V gene TRBV6-2 or TRBV6-3 combines with J gene TRBJ1-2; D remains ambiguous. CDR1 is MNHEY, CDR2 SVGEGT, per germline. V was trimmed by 0 bases and J by 7 bases, leaving 12 bases between them. The CDR3 has 14 amino acids.

Only a few counts were recorded for this clonotype. The chain uses TRBV5-6 and TRBJ2-4; perhaps TRBD2 as D (6 bases). Between the trimmed V and J ends, which lost 0 bases and 6 bases, there was a span of 7 bases. The V gene's germline CDR1 is SGHDT and CDR2 YYEEEE. The CDR3 contains 13 residues. The DNA for the CDR3 is TGTGCCAGCAGCTTGGGACTAGGAAACATTCAGTACTTC. The encoded protein is CASSLGLGNIQYF.

This clonotype was recorded a few times. The chain employs TRBV2 and TRBJ2-1; 10 bases map to TRBD2. The junction had 5 bases not matched to a gene; V was cut back by 7 bases and J by 5 bases. Germline CDR1 SNHLY, CDR2 FYNNEI. This CDR3 has 14 residues. The DNA for the CDR3 is TGTGCCAGCATGGGGACTAGCGCTAACAATGAGCAGTTCTTC. Its translation: CASMGTSANNEQFF.

This clonotype was recorded many times. The rearrangement joins TRBV19 to TRBJ2-7, with TRBD2 matching 11 bases. CDR1 is LNHDA and CDR2 is SQIVND in the germline V gene (reference sequence). The V gene end was trimmed by 6 bases and the J gene end by 2 bases; junction bases not matched to a gene: 6. The CDR3 covers 15 residues. As DNA, the CDR3 is TGTGCCAGTAGCTCCGGGACTAGCGGTACCTACGAGCAGTACTTC. Translating it yields CASSSGTSGTYEQYF.

Ten or more counts support this clonotype. The chain combines TRBV10-3 with TRBJ2-7; no definite D call. The CDR3 loop spans 14 amino acids. V was cut by 2 bases and J by 0 bases, with 8 bases left in between. Germline values: CDR1 ENHRY, CDR2 SYGVKD. The DNA of the CDR3 is TGTGCCATCAGTGAGGAGGAAAGCTCCTACGAGCAGTACTTC. Translating gives CAISEEESSYEQYF.

This clonotype was observed at least ten times. The chain has TRBV7-2 and TRBJ1-3, with 7 bases aligning to TRBD1. The CDR3 is 20 residues long. Germline CDR1 is SGHTA and CDR2 is FQGNSA. Trimming cost V 4 bases and J 4 bases; bases outside gene matches: 22. CDR3 DNA: TGTGCCAGCAGCTCGATCCCCCCCGGGACAGAGGAACTCTCCGGAAACACCATATATTTT. It encodes CASSSIPPGTEELSGNTIYF.

The chain carries TRBV19 and TRBJ1-2; D is perhaps TRBD1 (5 bases). The germline gives CDR1 LNHDA, CDR2 SQIVND (reference sequence). The V end lost 6 bases, the J end lost 8 bases, and 16 bases lay between the germline ends. The CDR3 covers 13 residues. In DNA form, the CDR3 reads TGTGCCAGTAGCTCCGACAGAGCGAGCGGCTACACCTTC. It specifies CASSSDRASGYTF.

The chain recombines TRBV2 with TRBJ2-1, with 7 bases identical to TRBD2. This CDR3 region has 14 residues. V gave up 8 bases and J gave up 2 bases; unmatched junction bases: 6. Germline values: CDR1 SNHLY, CDR2 FYNNEI. For the CDR3, the DNA is TGTGCCAGCTTTAGCGGGCCCACCTACAATGAGCAGTTCTTC. This codes for CASFSGPTYNEQFF.

With respect to this clonotype: This may stem from a read error, because a much larger clone lies one nucleotide away. The gene calls are TRBV6-1 and TRBJ2-3; perhaps TRBD1 as D (5 bases). Germline loops: CDR1 MNHNS, CDR2 SASEGT. The length of the CDR3 is 16 residues. The germline V and J ends were trimmed by 3 bases and 2 bases, with 15 bases remaining between them. CDR3 in amino acids: CASSEGPWIVTDTQYF. The CDR3 DNA sequence: TGTGCCAGCAGTGAGGGGCCGTGGATCGTCACAGATACGCAGTATTTT.

The table lists this clonotype with many counts. The chain recombines TRBV12-3 or TRBV12-4 with TRBJ1-4, with 8 bases identical to TRBD1. Trimming removed 5 bases from V and 4 bases from J; junction bases left unmatched: 12. CDR3 length equals 17 residues. The CDR3, as DNA: TGTGCCAGCAGTCCTGCCGGGACAGGCCCCTTTAATGAAAAACTGTTTTTT. Amino acids: CASSPAGTGPFNEKLFF.

V usage is TRBV5-1 and J usage is TRBJ2-5, with TRBD1 matching over 7 bases. There are 14 residues in the CDR3. J gave up 5 bases and V 4 bases, and 8 bases lay outside the gene matches. Germline V gives CDR1 SGHRS, CDR2 YFSETQ. CDR3 region: CASSAQGIGETQYF. The CDR3 region has the DNA TGCGCCAGCAGCGCACAGGGGATTGGTGAGACCCAGTACTTC.

There are many counts of this clonotype. The genes are TRBV12-3 or TRBV12-4 and TRBJ2-2; 7 bases agree with TRBD2. The CDR3 consists of 16 residues. The trim removed 0 bases at V and 7 bases at J, leaving 8 bases unmatched. The CDR3 is CASSLASWGGSGELFF. The CDR3 region has the DNA TGTGCCAGCAGTTTAGCGTCATGGGGCGGGAGCGGGGAGCTGTTTTTT.